The present T cell receptor beta chain was sequenced within a study of sequential checkpoint blockade in melanoma. Across the whole study: After both sequences, patients received maintenance nivolumab.

The ends lost 2 bases at V and 6 bases at J; junction bases unmatched: 5. This CDR3 has 15 amino acids. Germline V lookup: CDR1 MGHRA, CDR2 YSYEKL. Treatment reported: randomized to nivolumab then ipilimumab (arm A) or the reverse (arm B). Profiled with immunoSEQ multiplex PCR; TCRdb holds only in-frame clones, not every one. This table holds roughly 18,000 clones, 56% found once. The chain carries TRBV4-1 and TRBJ2-1; 9 bases are shared with TRBD1. The source is a human donor with melanoma. Sequenced material: CD8+ T cells sorted from blood (inferred from file names), taken from a patient given nivolumab and ipilimumab in sequence. The CDR3 spells CASSQPQGARNEQFF. The CDR3 nucleotides read TGCGCCAGCAGCCAACCACAGGGGGCGCGCAATGAGCAGTTCTTC.